The sequence of this TCR beta chain was determined in a study of blood T cell repertoires in COVID-19. Overall study context: Italy, Spain and the United States were the sources of the convalescent and acute COVID-19 samples. In each case, the material was cDNA or gDNA derived from T cells, B-cell-depleted T cells, or PBMCs.

How the authors handled the data: Amplification of reference gene primers was used by the study to estimate nucleated cell counts. Assay: immunoSEQ multiplex PCR; the TCRdb copy retains only in-frame clones and omits some. The V and J calls and clone size were taken over from that table, and D and trimming were inferred from the DNA. The sample lists about 48,000 clones, roughly four fifths occurring once. This CDR3 is built from 16 residues. In germline, CDR1 is WNHNN, CDR2 SYGVQD (reference sequence). Trimming took off 2 bases at V and 4 bases at J, with 15 bases between the two ends. The chain recombines TRBV10-1 with TRBJ2-1, with D possibly matching TRBD2 (5 bases). The sample taken for sequencing was peripheral blood. The receptor was derived from a man aged 35 to 55 with acute or convalescent COVID-19. CDR3 nucleotides: TGCGCCAGCAGTGAGGGAGAGGGTTCTCGATACAATGAGCAGTTCTTC. Translation: CASSEGEGSRYNEQFF.